What follows are 27 T cell receptor beta chains derived from one specimen sequenced in a study of cytomegalovirus exposure and HLA in healthy donors. PCR involved 60 Vbeta and 13 Jbeta primers. Sequencing was performed with immunoSEQ multiplex PCR; in TCRdb, only in-frame clones are kept and a portion is missing. The table records fewer than 250,000 clones, 76% of them present only once. The sample was PBMCs. These receptors were obtained from a man aged 18 to 29 in good health and CMV-seronegative.

This clone was detected once. This chain uses TRBV7-3 with TRBJ2-1; 11 bases map to TRBD2. The J segment lost 6 bases and the V segment lost 6 bases, leaving 7 bases of the junction unmatched. The CDR3 totals 15 residues. Germline values: CDR1 SGHTA, CDR2 FQGTGA. CDR3 in amino acids: CASRGTSGRANEQFF. CDR3 sequence (DNA): TGTGCCAGCAGGGGGACTAGCGGTCGTGCCAATGAGCAGTTCTTC.

For this clone: The junction does not match germline at one end; this may be a read error. J is TRBJ1-5 and V is TRBV7-9; TRBD1 matches at 7 bases. The CDR3 extends over 14 amino acids. Germline-derived CDR1 and CDR2 are SEHNR and FQNEAQ (reference sequence). CDR3 sequence reads: CSSSSRQGEQPQHF. The DNA of the CDR3 is TGTTCCAGCAGCTCCCGACAGGGAGAACAGCCCCAGCATTTT.

The chain joins TRBV2 to TRBJ2-3, with D possibly TRBD2 on 5 matching bases. The CDR3 is made up of 13 amino acids. Trimming pared 6 bases from V and 3 bases from J, leaving 10 bases between. CDR1 is SNHLY and CDR2 is FYNNEI in the germline V gene. CDR3 bases: TGTGCCAGCAGCCCGTGGGAGACAGATACGCAGTATTTT. Its translation is CASSPWETDTQYF.

This chain links TRBV2 with TRBJ2-1, with TRBD2 as a possible D gene (7 bases). V gave up 2 bases and J gave up 1 base, with 12 bases separating them. Germline V CDR1 and CDR2: SNHLY, FYNNEI. This CDR3 is 16 amino acids long. The CDR3 DNA follows: TGTGCCAGCAGTGAACAGGGAGGGGGGTCCTACAATGAGCAGTTCTTC. It is translated as CASSEQGGGSYNEQFF.

J is TRBJ2-1 and V is TRBV1; the DNA was not compared with TRBD2, the D call given in the table. TRBV1 is described as a pseudogene. The CDR3 is 17 amino acids. CDR3 nucleotide sequence: TGCACCAGCCTCCCAAGGCCCGGGAGCCTCTCCTACAATGAGCAGTTCTTC. This codes for CTSLPRPGSLSYNEQFF.

This clone was seen just once. The chain couples TRBV6-6 to TRBJ1-3; D remains ambiguous. V lost 6 bases and J 0 bases, leaving 12 bases between the germline ends. Per germline, CDR1 MNHNY and CDR2 SVGAGI (reference sequence). CDR3 length: 15 amino acids. Here the CDR3 DNA reads TGTGCCAGCAGGCCGGCGGAGAGCTCTGGAAACACCATATATTTT. It codes for CASRPAESSGNTIYF.

The CDR3 region has the DNA TGTGCCAGCAGGGGACTAGTTGGCCGTCCCTACGAGCAGTACTTC. As protein: CASRGLVGRPYEQYF. This chain joins TRBV2 and TRBJ2-7; 8 nucleotides line up with TRBD2. Losses at the gene ends were 6 bases for V and 2 bases for J; bases not matched to a gene: 9. The length of the CDR3 is 15 residues. Per the germline V gene, CDR1 is SNHLY and CDR2 is FYNNEI. Using reference TRBV2 and TRBJ2-7 for the parts outside the CDR3, the full variable domain is EPEVTQTPSHQVTQMGQEVILRCVPISNHLYFYWYRQILGQKVEFLVSFYNNEISEKSEIFDDQFSVERPDGSNFTLKIRSTKLEDSAMYFCASRGLVGRPYEQYFGPGTRLTVT.

This clone was seen a single time. This chain connects TRBV5-1 to TRBJ1-1; no reliable D call. Germline loops: CDR1 SGHRS, CDR2 YFSETQ. V lost 1 base and J lost 5, with 12 bases in between. This CDR3 has 14 residues. This CDR3 is CASSLTPGSTEAFF. As DNA, the CDR3 is TGCGCCAGCAGCTTGACCCCGGGATCGACTGAAGCTTTCTTT.

This sequence joins TRBV4-2 and TRBJ2-6; D is ambiguous. The V gene's germline CDR1 is LGHNA and CDR2 YNFKEQ. This CDR3 is 17 amino acids long. V lost 0 bases to trimming and J lost 4 bases, with 13 bases between them. CDR3 sequence (DNA): TGTGCCAGCAGCCAAGATGCGGCAGCCTCGGGGGCCAACGTCCTGACTTTC. Translating gives CASSQDAAASGANVLTF.

This chain uses TRBV27 with TRBJ1-2; 7 bases map to TRBD1. Germline CDR1 is MNHEY and CDR2 is SMNVEV (reference sequence). V shed 3 bases, J shed 3 bases, and the junction held 10 bases outside the gene matches. The CDR3 consists of 16 residues. The CDR3 region has the DNA TGTGCCAGCAGTTTGCTACTTGGACAGGATTACTATGGCTACACCTTC. This codes for CASSLLLGQDYYGYTF.

On this clone: One junction end disagrees with the germline gene, perhaps due to a read error. The CDR3 here is CSSSHAGLANNEQFF. The CDR3, as DNA: TGTTCCAGCAGCCATGCTGGACTAGCGAACAATGAGCAGTTCTTC. The chain recombines TRBV7-9 with TRBJ2-1; 9 positions agree with TRBD2. Looked up from germline, CDR1 is SEHNR and CDR2 is FQNEAQ (reference sequence). This CDR3 is 15 amino acids long.

The rearrangement uses TRBV5-1 and TRBJ2-3, with D uncertain. The CDR3 has 14 amino acids. Between the trimmed V and J ends, which lost 4 bases and 6 bases, there was a span of 15 bases. Germline-derived CDR1 and CDR2 are SGHRS and YFSETQ. In DNA, the CDR3 is TGCGCCAGCAGCGCCGCGGTGGTCTCGGATACGCAGTATTTT. Encoded protein: CASSAAVVSDTQYF.

A few counts support this clone. The V call is TRBV30, the J call TRBJ1-1; 7 bases agree with TRBD1. Per the germline V gene, CDR1 is GTSNPN and CDR2 is SVGIG (reference sequence). J lost 1 base, V lost 5 bases, and 7 bases had no gene match. The CDR3 length is 14 residues. In DNA form, the CDR3 reads TGTGCCTGGCTGACAGGGATCGGGAACACTGAAGCTTTCTTT. As protein: CAWLTGIGNTEAFF.

The rearrangement joins TRBV7-9 to TRBJ2-6, with TRBD1 matching over 7 bases. After removal of 5 bases from V and 2 bases from J, the junction contained 9 bases not matched to a gene. The CDR3 loop spans 17 amino acids. Germline-derived CDR1 and CDR2 are SEHNR and FQNEAQ (reference sequence). The CDR3 spells CASSRRQGLPGANVLTF. In DNA, the CDR3 is TGTGCCAGCAGCCGACGACAGGGCCTTCCTGGGGCCAACGTCCTGACTTTC.

The chain couples TRBV11-2 to TRBJ2-3; 14 bases agree with TRBD2. The length of the CDR3 is 17 residues. V lost 2 bases, J lost 4 bases, and 5 bases stayed unmatched. From germline, CDR1 is SGHAT and CDR2 FQNNGV. The CDR3 is CASSLTGTSGSADTQYF. The CDR3 coding sequence is TGTGCCAGCAGCTTAACCGGGACTAGCGGGAGTGCAGATACGCAGTATTTT. Combining the CDR3 with reference TRBV11-2 and TRBJ2-3 gives the whole variable domain EAGVAQSPRYKIIEKRQSVAFWCNPISGHATLYWYQQILGQGPKLLIQFQNNGVVDDSQLPKDRFSAERLKGVDSTLKIQPAKLEDSAVYLCASSLTGTSGSADTQYFGPGTRLTVL.

The genes are TRBV5-1 and TRBJ2-3; 12 bases line up with TRBD2. Germline CDR1 SGHRS, CDR2 YFSETQ. The CDR3 extends over 17 amino acids. After removal of 1 base from V and 4 bases from J, the junction contained 7 bases not matched to a gene. The CDR3 sequence: CASSLWETSGSPDTQYF. The CDR3 DNA follows: TGCGCCAGCAGCTTGTGGGAGACTAGCGGGAGTCCAGATACGCAGTATTTT.

For this clone: This CDR3 is also generated by other DNA sequences in the sample. The chain employs TRBV27 and TRBJ2-5, with 12 bases fitting TRBD2. This CDR3 has 18 amino acids. In germline, CDR1 is MNHEY, CDR2 SMNVEV (reference sequence). The J segment lost 5 bases and the V segment lost 2 bases, leaving 12 bases of the junction unmatched. In nucleotides, the CDR3 is TGTGCCAGCAGTTTAGCCCCCCCGACTAGCGGGGGAAGGGAGACCCAGTACTTC. It yields the protein CASSLAPPTSGGRETQYF.

The chain combines TRBV2 with TRBJ2-3; D possibly corresponds to TRBD1 (6 bases). The V end was cut by 7 bases, the J end by 2 bases, with 13 bases between. The CDR3 is 14 amino acids. Per germline, CDR1 SNHLY and CDR2 FYNNEI. The CDR3 loop is CASIGGLATDTQYF. Written as DNA, the CDR3 is TGTGCCAGCATAGGGGGTTTGGCCACAGATACGCAGTATTTT.

The chain joins TRBV5-1 to TRBJ2-7; 8 positions agree with TRBD2. V shed 0 bases, J shed 4 bases, and the junction held 6 bases outside the gene matches. The CDR3 covers 15 residues. CDR1 is SGHRS, CDR2 YFSETQ, per germline. The CDR3 is CASSLGRGRMYEQYF. For the CDR3, the DNA is TGCGCCAGCAGCTTGGGTCGCGGGAGGATGTACGAGCAGTACTTC.

The chain combines TRBV29-1 with TRBJ1-4, with 9 positions matching TRBD1. The CDR3 is 14 amino acids. V shed 3 bases and J 7 bases; nucleotides not matched to a gene: 6. Germline loops: CDR1 SQVTM, CDR2 ANQGSEA. The CDR3 sequence: CSVDATGGTEKLFF. CDR3 coding DNA: TGCAGCGTTGATGCGACAGGGGGTACTGAAAAACTGTTTTTT.

The chain links TRBV5-6 to TRBJ2-5; 9 bases agree with TRBD1. The tail of the sequence fits TRBJ2-7 better, so the J call may be wrong. The germline CDR1 and CDR2 sequences are SGHDT and YYEEEE. The CDR3 contains 15 residues. CDR3 DNA sequence: TGTGCCAGCAGCTTCGGGACAGGGTACTCCTACGAGCAGTACTTC. It codes for CASSFGTGYSYEQYF.

This chain connects TRBV7-9 to TRBJ1-2; D ambiguous. V dropped 5 bases and J dropped 3 bases, with 13 bases sitting between them. The germline gives CDR1 SEHNR, CDR2 FQNEAQ (reference sequence). The CDR3 totals 14 residues. CDR3 DNA sequence: TGTGCCAGCAGCGCCACGGGGTCGGACTATGGCTACACCTTC. Translated, it gives CASSATGSDYGYTF.

V gene TRBV6-5 combines with J gene TRBJ2-1; 9 positions match TRBD2. V trimming: 2 bases; J trimming: 2 bases; junction bases outside the gene matches: 4. This CDR3 has 16 residues. Germline CDR1 and CDR2: MNHEY and SVGAGI. CDR3 DNA sequence: TGTGCCAGCAGTTACGGCGGCGGGAGGGCCTACAATGAGCAGTTCTTC. It translates to CASSYGGGRAYNEQFF.

The chain employs TRBV6-5 and TRBJ2-1; tentatively, D is TRBD2 (5 bases). The CDR3 spans 15 residues. Trimming took 2 bases from V and 1 from J, leaving 9 bases between them. Germline-derived CDR1 and CDR2 are MNHEY and SVGAGI. The CDR3 DNA sequence: TGTGCCAGCAGTTACGGGGAGCCGTCCTACAATGAGCAGTTCTTC. Translated: CASSYGEPSYNEQFF.

The V gene is TRBV28, the J gene TRBJ1-2; D is perhaps TRBD1 (6 bases). Germline CDR1 MDHEN, CDR2 SYDVKM. With 7 bases removed from V and 2 bases from J, the gap between germline ends came to 17 bases. The CDR3 sequence is 15 residues long. The CDR3 protein is CASTEETGLNYGYTF. Written as DNA, the CDR3 is TGTGCCAGCACCGAGGAGACAGGCCTAAACTATGGCTACACCTTC.

V and J are TRBV11-2 and TRBJ1-3, with D possibly matching TRBD1 (6 bases). Trimming stripped 2 bases from V and 3 bases from J, with 8 bases between. The CDR3 length is 14 residues. Germline values: CDR1 SGHAT, CDR2 FQNNGV. This chain's CDR3 is CASSLWGLGNTIYF. As DNA, the CDR3 is TGTGCCAGCAGCTTATGGGGGCTTGGAAACACCATATATTTT.

This clone was detected a few times. CDR3 residues: CASRSRRNPYEQYF. The CDR3, as DNA: TGTGCCAGCAGGTCGCGGAGGAACCCCTACGAGCAGTACTTC. The chain employs TRBV7-9 and TRBJ2-7, with TRBD2 as a possible D gene (5 bases). V was clipped by 6 bases and J by 2 bases, with 14 bases between them. Germline V gene sequence: CDR1 SEHNR, CDR2 FQNEAQ (reference sequence). The CDR3 runs to 14 residues.